This T cell receptor (beta chain) was sequenced in a study of cytomegalovirus exposure and HLA in healthy donors. Study outcomes and limitations: Overall, roughly 170 TCR beta chains were annotated as cytomegalovirus-associated. Clonal expansion was found to be greater in HLA-associated TCR beta chains than in equally common others in a later analysis.

About this clone itself: Its matching antigen is unknown.

Researchers ran the PCR with 60 Vbeta and 13 Jbeta primers. TCRdb's table, derived via immunoSEQ multiplex PCR, lists solely in-frame clones and lacks some. The table has fewer than 200,000 clones, around 83% seen once; the top ten hold approximately 0.87%. Looked up from germline, CDR1 is MNHNY and CDR2 is SVGAGI (reference sequence). The CDR3 is 16 amino acids. The J segment lost 7 bases and the V segment lost 5 bases, leaving 9 bases of the junction unmatched. The sequenced material came from PBMCs. The sequence came from a girl aged 2 to 10 in good health and CMV-seropositive. The chain has TRBV6-6 and TRBJ1-4; 11 bases map to TRBD1. The CDR3 nucleotides read TGTGCCAGCAGTCAAGAGGACAGGGGGCGGCGTGAAAAACTGTTTTTT. This codes for CASSQEDRGRREKLFF.